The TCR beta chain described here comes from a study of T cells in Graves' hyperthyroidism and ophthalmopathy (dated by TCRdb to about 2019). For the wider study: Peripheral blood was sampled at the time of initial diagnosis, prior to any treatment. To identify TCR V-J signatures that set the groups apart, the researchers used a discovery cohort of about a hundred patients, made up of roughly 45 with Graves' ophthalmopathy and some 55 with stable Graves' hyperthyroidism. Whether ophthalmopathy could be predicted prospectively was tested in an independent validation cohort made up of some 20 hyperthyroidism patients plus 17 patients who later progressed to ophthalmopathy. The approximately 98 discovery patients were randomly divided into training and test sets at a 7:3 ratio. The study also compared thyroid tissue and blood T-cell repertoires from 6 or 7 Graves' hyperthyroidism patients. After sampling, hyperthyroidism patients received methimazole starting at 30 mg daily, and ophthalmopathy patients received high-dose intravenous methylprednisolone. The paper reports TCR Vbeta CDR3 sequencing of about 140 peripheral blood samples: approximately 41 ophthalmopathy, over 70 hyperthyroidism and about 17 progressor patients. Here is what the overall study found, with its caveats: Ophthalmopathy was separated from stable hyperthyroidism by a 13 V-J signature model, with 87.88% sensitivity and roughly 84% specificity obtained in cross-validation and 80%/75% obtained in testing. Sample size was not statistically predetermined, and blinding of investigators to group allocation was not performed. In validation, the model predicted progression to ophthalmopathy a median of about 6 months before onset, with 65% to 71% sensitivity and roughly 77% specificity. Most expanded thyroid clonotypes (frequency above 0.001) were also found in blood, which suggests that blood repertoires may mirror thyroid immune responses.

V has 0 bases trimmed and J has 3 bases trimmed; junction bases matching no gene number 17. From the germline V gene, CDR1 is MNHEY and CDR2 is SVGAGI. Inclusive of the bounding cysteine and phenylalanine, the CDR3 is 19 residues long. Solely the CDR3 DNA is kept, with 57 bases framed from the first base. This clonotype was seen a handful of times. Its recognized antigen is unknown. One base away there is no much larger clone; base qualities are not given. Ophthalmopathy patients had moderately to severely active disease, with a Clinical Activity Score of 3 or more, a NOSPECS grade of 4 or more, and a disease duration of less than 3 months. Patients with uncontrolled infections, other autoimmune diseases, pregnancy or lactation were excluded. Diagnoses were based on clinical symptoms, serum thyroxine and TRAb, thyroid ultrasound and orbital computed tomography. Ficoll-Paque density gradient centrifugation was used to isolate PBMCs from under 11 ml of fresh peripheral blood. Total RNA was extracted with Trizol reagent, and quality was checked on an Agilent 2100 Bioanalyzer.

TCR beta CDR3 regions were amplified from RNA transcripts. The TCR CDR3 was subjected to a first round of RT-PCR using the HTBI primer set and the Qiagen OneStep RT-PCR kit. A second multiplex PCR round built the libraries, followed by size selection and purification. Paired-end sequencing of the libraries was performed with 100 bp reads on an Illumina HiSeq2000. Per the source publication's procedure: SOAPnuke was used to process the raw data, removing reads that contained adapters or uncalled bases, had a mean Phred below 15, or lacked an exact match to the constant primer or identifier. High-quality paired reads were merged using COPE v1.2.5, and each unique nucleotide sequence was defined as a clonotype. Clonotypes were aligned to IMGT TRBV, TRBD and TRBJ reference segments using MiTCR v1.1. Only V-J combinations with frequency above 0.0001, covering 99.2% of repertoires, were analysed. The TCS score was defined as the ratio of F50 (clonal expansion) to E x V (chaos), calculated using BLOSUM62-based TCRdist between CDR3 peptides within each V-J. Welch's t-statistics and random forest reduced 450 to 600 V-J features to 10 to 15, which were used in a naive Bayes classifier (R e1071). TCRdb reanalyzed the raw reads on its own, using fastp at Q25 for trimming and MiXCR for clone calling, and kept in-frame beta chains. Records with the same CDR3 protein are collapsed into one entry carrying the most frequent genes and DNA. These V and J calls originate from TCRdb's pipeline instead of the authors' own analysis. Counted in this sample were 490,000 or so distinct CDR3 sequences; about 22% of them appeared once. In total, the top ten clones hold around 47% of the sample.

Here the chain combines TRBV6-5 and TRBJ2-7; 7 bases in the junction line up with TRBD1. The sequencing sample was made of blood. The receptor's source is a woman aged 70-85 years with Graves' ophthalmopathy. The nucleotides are TGTGCCAGCAGTTACTCGACGAAGGACAGGCTTGAATCGAACTACGAGCAGTACTTC. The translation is CASSYSTKDRLESNYEQYF.